This TCR beta chain was obtained from a study of cytomegalovirus exposure and HLA in healthy donors. Turning to the study itself: As released early, the data held some 85 million unique TCRs from HLA-typed donors.

13 Jbeta primers and 60 Vbeta primers were used for the PCR. Profiled with immunoSEQ multiplex PCR; TCRdb holds only in-frame clones, not every one. The sample includes more than 130,000 clones, about 78% of them seen just once. Notes on this clone: Its antigen remains unknown.

Findings of the study overall: Associated with cytomegalovirus, according to the listing, were 150 to 200 TCR beta chains. It was confirmed in vitro that a few of the CMV-associated chains were specific for CMV antigens.

Germline-derived CDR1 and CDR2 are SGHTA and FQGNSA. The CDR3 totals 12 residues. The J segment lost 14 bases and the V segment lost 4 bases, leaving 6 bases of the junction unmatched. The sequencing input was PBMCs. V is TRBV7-2 and J is TRBJ2-1; 9 bases map to TRBD2. This receptor was identified in a man in his late teens or twenties in good health and CMV-seronegative. The chain's CDR3 is CASSSYSGREFF. CDR3 bases: TGTGCCAGCAGCTCCTATAGCGGGAGAGAGTTCTTC.